The clone carrying this TCR beta chain is a singleton in its sample. Its antigen remains unidentified. Some clones are missing from TCRdb's copy, which holds only in-frame ones; the method was immunoSEQ multiplex PCR. This sample yields about 67,000 clones, of which approximately 79% are seen a single time; around a sixth belongs to the top ten. This sample stems from a study of radiotherapy plus CTLA-4 blockade in lung cancer. Study background: Disease control was present in 30% to 35% of patients, and objective responses in approximately 19%. Study-level findings and limits: Radiotherapy with ipilimumab was followed by blood expansion of tumor-derived clones. Reports identified early blood T cell clone dynamics, with interferon-beta, as the best response predictor.

The source is a human donor with non-small cell lung cancer whose response to radiotherapy plus ipilimumab could not be evaluated. Some clones in this sample may be carry-over from other donors' samples. The sequences come from peripheral blood, collected from a patient treated with radiotherapy plus ipilimumab.

The CDR3 region is CASSLGGQGGTEAFF. DNA for the CDR3: TGTGCCAGCAGCTTGGGTGGCCAAGGGGGCACTGAAGCTTTCTTT. This sequence joins TRBV5-6 and TRBJ1-1; weak D call: TRBD1 (6 bases). CDR1 is SGHDT and CDR2 is YYEEEE in the germline V gene. The CDR3 runs 15 residues. The V gene lost 0 bases and the J gene lost 4 bases, with 13 bases spanning the gap.